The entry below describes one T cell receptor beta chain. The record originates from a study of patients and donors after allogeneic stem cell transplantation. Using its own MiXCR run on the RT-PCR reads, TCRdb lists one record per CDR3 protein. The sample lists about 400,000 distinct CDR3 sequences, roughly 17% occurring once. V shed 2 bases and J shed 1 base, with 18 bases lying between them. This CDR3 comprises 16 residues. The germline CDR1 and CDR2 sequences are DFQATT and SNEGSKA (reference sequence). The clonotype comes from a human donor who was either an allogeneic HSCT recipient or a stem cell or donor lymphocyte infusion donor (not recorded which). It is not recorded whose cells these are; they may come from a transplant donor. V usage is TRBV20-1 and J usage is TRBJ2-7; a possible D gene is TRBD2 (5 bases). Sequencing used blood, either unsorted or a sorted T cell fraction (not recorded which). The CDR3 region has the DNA TGCAGTGCTAGAATGGAACGGGGAACACATTCCTACGAGCAGTACTTC. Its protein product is CSARMERGTHSYEQYF.